A single sample is the source of the 21 T cell receptor beta chains below, sequenced in a study of blood T cells in healthy people across ages. Using a J-beta primer mix together with a sample-barcoded 5' primer, a second PCR was run for roughly 6 to 11 cycles. TCRdb independently ran MiXCR on the 5' RACE reads; one entry per CDR3 protein. In the table there are approximately 600,000 distinct CDR3 sequences, around three fifths of which are singletons. The sequenced sample was blood. The receptors were gathered from a man in his fifties or sixties in good health.

The V and J genes are TRBV27 and TRBJ1-1; tentative D call: TRBD1 (5 bases). V dropped 4 bases and J dropped 5 bases, with 14 bases sitting between them. The CDR3 sequence is 14 residues long. The germline V gene encodes CDR1 MNHEY and CDR2 SMNVEV (reference sequence). For the CDR3, the DNA is TGTGCCAGCAGTTCCGGGACCGCGGCAACTGAAGCTTTCTTT. Its protein product is CASSSGTAATEAFF.

This clonotype came up a few times. The chain combines TRBV12-3 or TRBV12-4 with TRBJ2-5; possible D gene TRBD2, 6 bases. The V end was cut by 7 bases, the J end by 1 base, with 10 bases between. CDR3 length equals 13 residues. CDR3 in DNA: TGTGCCAGCACCATAGCGGTCCAAGAGACCCAGTACTTC. This codes for CASTIAVQETQYF.

This clonotype was seen a single time. The V call is TRBV5-1, the J call TRBJ2-7; TRBD2 is a possible D gene (6 bases). Near its end, the DNA agrees better with TRBJ2-5, so the J call may be wrong. The CDR3 totals 14 residues. The germline V gene has CDR1 SGHRS and CDR2 YFSETQ. The chain's CDR3 is CASSATVGGETQYF. DNA for the CDR3: TGCGCCAGCAGCGCCACAGTGGGGGGAGAGACCCAGTACTTC.

The chain links TRBV29-1 to TRBJ2-5; TRBD2 matches 13 bases. CDR1 is SQVTM, CDR2 ANQGSEA, per germline. The ends lost 8 bases at V and 4 bases at J; junction bases unmatched: 7. The CDR3 spans 14 residues. Here the CDR3 reads CSSWTSGGVETQYF. CDR3 in DNA: TGCAGCTCCTGGACTAGCGGGGGCGTAGAGACCCAGTACTTC.

The chain combines TRBV20-1 with TRBJ2-3; 9 positions match TRBD2. This CDR3 has 16 amino acids. In germline, CDR1 is DFQATT, CDR2 SNEGSKA (reference sequence). V lost 1 base and J lost 6; bases outside the gene matches: 11. This CDR3 reads CSARAAGGGATDTQYF. Written as DNA, the CDR3 is TGCAGTGCTAGAGCGGCAGGCGGGGGGGCAACGGATACGCAGTATTTT.

This clonotype was observed once. The rearrangement uses TRBV6-2 or TRBV6-3 and TRBJ2-7; the D is unclear. CDR1 and CDR2 (germline): MNHEY, SVGEGT. The V and J ends lost 2 bases and 0 bases respectively, with 11 bases between them. This CDR3 spans 15 amino acids. CDR3 sequence reads: CASSYARVYSYEQYF. In nucleotides, the CDR3 is TGTGCCAGCAGTTACGCCCGGGTTTACTCCTACGAGCAGTACTTC.

The J gene is TRBJ2-3, the V gene TRBV12-3 or TRBV12-4; D uncertain. Trimming pared 7 bases from V and 4 bases from J, leaving 9 bases between. CDR3 length: 12 amino acids. The CDR3 region is CASNPGSDTQYF. CDR3 nucleotide sequence: TGTGCCAGCAATCCGGGCTCAGATACGCAGTATTTT.

This sequence joins TRBV28 and TRBJ2-5; D not certain. In germline, CDR1 is MDHEN, CDR2 SYDVKM. Trimming stripped 7 bases from V and 0 bases from J, with 9 bases between. CDR3 length equals 13 residues. CDR3 DNA sequence: TGTGCCAGCAATCCCCCGTACCAAGAGACCCAGTACTTC. This translates into CASNPPYQETQYF.

This clonotype was picked up one time. The chain combines TRBV3-1 with TRBJ2-7, with unresolved D. Germline V gene sequence: CDR1 LGHDT, CDR2 YNNKEL (reference sequence). Between the trimmed V and J ends, which lost 0 bases and 2 bases, there was a span of 11 bases. The CDR3 totals 15 residues. CDR3 loop: CASSQDLTATYEQYF. CDR3 coding DNA: TGTGCCAGCAGCCAAGACTTAACAGCTACCTACGAGCAGTACTTC.

This rearrangement joins TRBV25-1 to TRBJ2-5, with D hard to call. This CDR3 is built from 14 residues. Germline V lookup: CDR1 MGHDK, CDR2 SYGVNS. V was cut by 1 base and J by 5 bases, with 11 bases left in between. The CDR3 region is CASSESLDLETQYF. The DNA of the CDR3 is TGTGCCAGCAGTGAATCGTTGGACCTGGAGACCCAGTACTTC.

The genes are TRBV5-1 and TRBJ1-2, with D perhaps TRBD1 (6 bases). The CDR3 loop spans 12 amino acids. The V end was cut by 4 bases, the J end by 8 bases, with 12 bases between. Looked up from germline, CDR1 is SGHRS and CDR2 is YFSETQ. The CDR3, as DNA: TGCGCCAGCAGCGAAGGGGGGGTCGGCTACACCTTC. It translates to CASSEGGVGYTF.

Comment on this clonotype: One end of the junction varies from germline; a read error may be responsible. V is TRBV27 and J is TRBJ2-4; the match to TRBD1 covers 9 bases. The DNA end favors TRBJ2-7, so the J call may be wrong. The CDR3 sequence is 15 residues long. Germline loops: CDR1 MNHEY, CDR2 SMNVEV (reference sequence). CDR3 amino acids: CTSSSYGQGNYEQYF. In DNA, the CDR3 is TGTACCAGCAGTTCATACGGACAGGGGAACTACGAGCAGTACTTC.

This chain links TRBV20-1 with TRBJ1-4, with D unclear. V was cut by 8 bases and J by 8 bases, with 9 bases left in between. Germline-derived CDR1 and CDR2 are DFQATT and SNEGSKA (reference sequence). CDR3 length equals 10 residues. The CDR3 region is CSPFGEKLFF. CDR3 bases: TGCAGTCCGTTCGGCGAAAAACTGTTTTTT.

This clonotype was detected many times. At one end the junction does not follow the germline gene, possibly because of a read error. The genes are TRBV7-2 and TRBJ1-4; D is uncertain. The CDR3 has 14 amino acids. Looked up from germline, CDR1 is SGHTA and CDR2 is FQGNSA. The CDR3 protein is CASSLGATNEKLFF. CDR3 coding DNA: TGTGCCAGCAGTTTAGGTGCAACTAATGAAAAACTGTTTTTT.

The V gene is TRBV29-1, the J gene TRBJ1-4; no clear D gene. The germline V gene encodes CDR1 SQVTM and CDR2 ANQGSEA. Trimming stripped 6 bases from V and 4 bases from J, with 12 bases between. The CDR3 sequence is 13 residues long. CDR3 sequence reads: CSVCSWGNEKLFF. CDR3 bases: TGCAGCGTCTGTTCATGGGGTAATGAAAAACTGTTTTTT.

This chain links TRBV4-1 with TRBJ2-7, with 11 bases aligning to TRBD2. With 1 base clipped from V and 0 bases from J, the junction kept 8 bases outside the gene matches. The CDR3 is 18 amino acids. Germline CDR1 reads MGHRA; CDR2 reads YSYEKL. CDR3 amino acids: CASSQGETSGILSYEQYF. Written as DNA, the CDR3 is TGCGCCAGCAGCCAAGGAGAGACTAGCGGGATCCTCTCCTACGAGCAGTACTTC.

This chain joins TRBV6-5 and TRBJ1-1; TRBD1 matches 7 bases. Germline V gene lookup returns CDR1 MNHEY and CDR2 SVGAGI. J lost 6 bases, V lost 5 bases, and 6 bases had no gene match. This CDR3 contains 13 residues. CDR3: CASSRQGGAEAFF. In DNA form, the CDR3 reads TGTGCCAGCAGTCGACAGGGAGGGGCTGAAGCTTTCTTT.

This clonotype was detected a few times. The chain is built from TRBV29-1 and TRBJ2-1, with D hard to call. CDR3 length: 11 amino acids. V was shortened by 3 bases and J by 10 bases, with 10 bases between the two germline ends. Per the germline V gene, CDR1 is SQVTM and CDR2 is ANQGSEA. The CDR3 spells CSVDTRQEQFF. CDR3 bases: TGCAGCGTTGATACACGGCAAGAGCAGTTCTTC.

The CDR3 DNA follows: TGTGCCAGCAGTGACCTTAGCGGGGGGGCGGGCGATGAGCAGTTCTTC. It is translated as CASSDLSGGAGDEQFF. This rearrangement joins TRBV6-1 to TRBJ2-1; 11 bases agree with TRBD2. CDR1 is MNHNS and CDR2 is SASEGT in the germline V gene. This CDR3 has 16 residues. Trimming took 3 bases from V and 8 from J; bases not matched to a gene: 9.

This sequence joins TRBV27 and TRBJ2-7; D assignment may be TRBD1 or TRBD2 (5 bases each). Trimming pared 5 bases from V and 2 bases from J, leaving 22 bases between. CDR3 length equals 17 residues. The germline V gene has CDR1 MNHEY and CDR2 SMNVEV (reference sequence). The CDR3 nucleotides read TGTGCCAGCAGTCCCAGCGGCGACAGCTCCCCAACCTACGAGCAGTACTTC. This codes for CASSPSGDSSPTYEQYF.

This clonotype appeared once. This chain connects TRBV15 to TRBJ2-3; perhaps TRBD2 as D (6 bases). CDR3 size: 16 residues. With 0 bases removed from V and 1 base from J, the gap between germline ends came to 11 bases. Looked up from germline, CDR1 is LNHNV and CDR2 is YYDKDF (reference sequence). The DNA for the CDR3 is TGTGCCACCAGCAGAGATATCGGGGAGGGCACAGATACGCAGTATTTT. Protein sequence: CATSRDIGEGTDTQYF.